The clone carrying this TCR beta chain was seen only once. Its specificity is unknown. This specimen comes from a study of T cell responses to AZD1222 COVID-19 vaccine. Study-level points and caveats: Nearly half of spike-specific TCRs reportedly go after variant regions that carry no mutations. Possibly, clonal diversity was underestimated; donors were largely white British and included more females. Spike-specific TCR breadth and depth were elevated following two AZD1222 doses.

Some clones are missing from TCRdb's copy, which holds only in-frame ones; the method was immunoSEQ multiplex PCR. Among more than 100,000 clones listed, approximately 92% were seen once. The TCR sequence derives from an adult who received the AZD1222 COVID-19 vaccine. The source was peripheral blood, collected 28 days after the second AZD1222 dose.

The CDR3: CASSLDVTPYGYTF. In DNA form, the CDR3 reads TGCGCCAGCAGCTTGGATGTGACACCTTATGGCTACACCTTC. The chain couples TRBV5-1 to TRBJ1-2; D gene unclear. Trimming took off 0 bases at V and 5 bases at J, with 11 bases between the two ends. The CDR3 is made up of 14 amino acids. CDR1 is SGHRS, CDR2 YFSETQ, per germline.